This T cell receptor beta chain was observed in a study of glioma-infiltrating T cells after dendritic cell vaccination (dated by TCRdb to the mid-2010s). At the level of the whole study: Of the approximately 15 glioblastoma patients in the cohort, all drawn from Phase I and II dendritic cell vaccination trials, 9 were newly diagnosed and 6 had recurrent disease. Autologous tumor lysate-pulsed dendritic cell vaccination was administered to the patients between about 2003 and 2013. The vaccine consisted of monocyte-derived dendritic cells cultured approximately seven days with IL-4 and GM-CSF, then pulsed overnight with autologous tumor lysate. Three intradermal dendritic cell vaccine injections were administered to patients at biweekly intervals in the arm below the axilla. In glioblastoma patients vaccinated with dendritic cells, deep sequencing of TCR beta CDR3 regions served to measure tumor-infiltrating lymphocyte content and to compare repertoires between tumor and blood. Survival after dendritic cell vaccination was correlated with TCR sequencing metrics such as TIL content and the overlap between tumor and blood repertoires. General findings and caveats noted by the study authors: Higher estimated pretreatment TIL content predicted longer time to progression and overall survival after dendritic cell vaccination. The response model built on TCR overlap across three groups was characterized as speculative, with prospective validation still needed. The cohort was small and heterogeneous, only a few patients had full blood and tumor sets, and even fewer had initial-recurrent tumor pairs. No direct relationship between TCR clonality and survival was found, suggesting a diverse polyclonal response may matter.

The immunoSEQ assay amplified TCRB CDR3 regions from 1.5 to 2.5 micrograms of genomic DNA, or from all available DNA when less than that amount was available. Multiplex PCR used 60 forward primers for TCR V beta segments and 13 reverse primers for J beta segments. To estimate reads per starting template, synthetic control templates were spiked into each sample at limiting dilution. Reads of 87 bp were generated by sequencing on the Illumina HiSeq System. The authors processed their data as follows. PCR and sequencing errors were removed by a nearest neighbor algorithm that merged closely related sequences. TCR overlap was defined as the percentage of unique tumor TCR beta sequences that were also found in the peripheral blood of the same patient. TCRdb stores this immuneACCESS table with in-frame sequences only. Part of the clones is absent; in the studies checked, under half of the shortfall reflects unresolved V genes, and no reason is known for the rest. V and J calls and clone size are given by that table; D and trimming were obtained from the DNA. The sample table records some 70,000 clones; 81% of these occur just once. The ten biggest clones cover roughly 7.7% of the sample.

On this clone itself: The specificity of this receptor is unknown. No much larger clonotype is one base removed from it; base qualities were not supplied.

To be selected, patients needed enough residual fresh-frozen tumor tissue and more than two years of available survival data. Molecular status otherwise varied across the glioblastoma patients, but none of them carried an isocitrate dehydrogenase mutation. PBMC were collected before vaccination, two weeks after the third vaccination, and at tumor progression if progression occurred. The Qiagen DNeasy Blood extraction Kit was used for extraction of genomic DNA. The junction carries 6 bases between V and J, which are trimmed by 3 bases and 1 base respectively. The cysteine opens and the phenylalanine closes a CDR3 of 14 amino acids. The entry retains the CDR3 DNA only, 42 bases that are in frame from base 1. The germline V gene encodes CDR1 LGHNA and CDR2 YSLEER.

This specimen was blood, taken before dendritic cell vaccination. The V and J segments used are TRBV4-3 and TRBJ2-2, with no confident D gene call. This sequence originates from a human donor with glioblastoma. The DNA is TGCGCCAGCAGCCAGGCAGGGAACACCGGGGAGCTGTTTTTT. Its coded protein is CASSQAGNTGELFF.